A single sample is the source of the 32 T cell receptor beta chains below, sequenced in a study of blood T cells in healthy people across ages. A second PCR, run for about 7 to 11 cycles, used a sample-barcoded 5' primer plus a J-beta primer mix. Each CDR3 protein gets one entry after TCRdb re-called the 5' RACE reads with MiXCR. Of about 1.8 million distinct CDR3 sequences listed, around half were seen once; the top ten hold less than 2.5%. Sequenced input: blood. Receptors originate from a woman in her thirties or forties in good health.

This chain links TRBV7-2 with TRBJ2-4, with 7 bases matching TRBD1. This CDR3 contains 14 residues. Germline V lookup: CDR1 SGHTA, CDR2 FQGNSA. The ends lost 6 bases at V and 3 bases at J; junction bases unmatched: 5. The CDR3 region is CASSYDRDKNIQYF. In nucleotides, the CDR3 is TGTGCCAGCAGTTATGACAGGGACAAAAACATTCAGTACTTC.

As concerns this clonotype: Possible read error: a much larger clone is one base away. CDR3: CASSVPMPGTEQYF. Here the CDR3 DNA reads TGCGCCAGCAGTGTGCCTATGCCCGGGACAGAGCAGTACTTC. The chain couples TRBV10-2 to TRBJ2-5, with 7 bases matching TRBD1. Germline trimming cut 4 bases from V and 11 bases from J; bases unmatched to any gene: 13. Per the germline V gene, CDR1 is WSHSY and CDR2 is SAAADI. There are 14 residues in the CDR3.

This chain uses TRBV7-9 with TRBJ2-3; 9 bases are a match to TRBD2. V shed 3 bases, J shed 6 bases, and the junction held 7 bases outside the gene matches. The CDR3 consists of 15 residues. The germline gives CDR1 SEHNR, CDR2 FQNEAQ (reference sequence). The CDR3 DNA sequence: TGTGCCAGCAGCTTCGCTAGCGGGGCGATGGATACGCAGTATTTT. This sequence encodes CASSFASGAMDTQYF. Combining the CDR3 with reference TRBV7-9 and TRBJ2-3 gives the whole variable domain DTGVSQNPRHKITKRGQNVTFRCDPISEHNRLYWYRQTLGQGPEFLTYFQNEAQLEKSRLLSDRFSAERPKGSFSTLEIQRTEQGDSAMYLCASSFASGAMDTQYFGPGTRLTVL.

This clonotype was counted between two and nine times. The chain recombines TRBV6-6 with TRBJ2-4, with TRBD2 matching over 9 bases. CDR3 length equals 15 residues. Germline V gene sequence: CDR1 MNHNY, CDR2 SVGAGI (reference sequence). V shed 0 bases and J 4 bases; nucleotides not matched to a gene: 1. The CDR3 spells CASSYSAGGKNIQYF. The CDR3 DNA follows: TGTGCCAGCAGTTACTCAGCGGGGGGAAAAAACATTCAGTACTTC.

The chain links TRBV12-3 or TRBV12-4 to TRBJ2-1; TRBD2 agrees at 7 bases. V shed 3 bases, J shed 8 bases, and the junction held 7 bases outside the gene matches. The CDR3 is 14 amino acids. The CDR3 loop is CASSFVGGGDEQFF. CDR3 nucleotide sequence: TGTGCCAGCAGTTTTGTTGGGGGGGGTGATGAGCAGTTCTTC.

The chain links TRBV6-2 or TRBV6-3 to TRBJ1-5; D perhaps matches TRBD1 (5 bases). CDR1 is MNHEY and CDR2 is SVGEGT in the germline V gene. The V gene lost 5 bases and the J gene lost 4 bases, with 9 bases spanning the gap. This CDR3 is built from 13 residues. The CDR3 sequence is CASSGRVNQPQHF. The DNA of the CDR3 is TGTGCCAGCAGTGGCAGGGTTAATCAGCCCCAGCATTTT.

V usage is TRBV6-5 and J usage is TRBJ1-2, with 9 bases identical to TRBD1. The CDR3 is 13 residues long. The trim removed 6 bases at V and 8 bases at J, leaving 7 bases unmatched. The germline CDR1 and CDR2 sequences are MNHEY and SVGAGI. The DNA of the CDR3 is TGTGCCAGCAGCTGGGACAGGGCTCGGGGCTACACCTTC. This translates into CASSWDRARGYTF.

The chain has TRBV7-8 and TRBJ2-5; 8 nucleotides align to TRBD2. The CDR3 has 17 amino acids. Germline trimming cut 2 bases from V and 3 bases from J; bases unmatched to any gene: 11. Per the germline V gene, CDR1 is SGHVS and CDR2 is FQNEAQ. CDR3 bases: TGTGCCAGCAGCTTATTCGTTACCCGGGGGGGCAAAGAGACCCAGTACTTC. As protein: CASSLFVTRGGKETQYF.

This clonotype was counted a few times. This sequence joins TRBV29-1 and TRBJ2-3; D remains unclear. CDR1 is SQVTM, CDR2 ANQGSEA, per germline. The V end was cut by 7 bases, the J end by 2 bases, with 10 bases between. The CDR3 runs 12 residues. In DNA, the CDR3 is TGCAGCGAACGGACGGTCACAGATACGCAGTATTTT. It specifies CSERTVTDTQYF.

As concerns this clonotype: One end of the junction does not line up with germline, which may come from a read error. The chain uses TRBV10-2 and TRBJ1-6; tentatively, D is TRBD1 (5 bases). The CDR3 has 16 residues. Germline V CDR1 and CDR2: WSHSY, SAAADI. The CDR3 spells CASSDRVGDSNSPLHF. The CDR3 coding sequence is TGCGCCAGCAGTGATCGTGTCGGGGACTCCAATTCACCACTCCACTTT.

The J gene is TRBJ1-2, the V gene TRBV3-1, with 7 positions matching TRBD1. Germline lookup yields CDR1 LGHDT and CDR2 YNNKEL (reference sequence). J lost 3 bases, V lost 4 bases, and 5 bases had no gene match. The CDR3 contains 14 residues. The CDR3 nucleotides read TGTGCCAGCAGCCCTGACAGGGTACACTATGGCTACACCTTC. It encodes CASSPDRVHYGYTF.

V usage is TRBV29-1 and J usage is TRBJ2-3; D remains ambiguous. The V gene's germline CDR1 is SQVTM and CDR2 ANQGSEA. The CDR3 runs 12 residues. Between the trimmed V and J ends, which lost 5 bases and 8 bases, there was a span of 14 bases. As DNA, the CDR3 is TGCAGCGTTCTAGACCCAAACGGTACGCAGTATTTT. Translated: CSVLDPNGTQYF.

The DNA for the CDR3 is TGCGCCAGCAGCCAAGACCCGGGACAGGGGTACATTCAGTACTTC. Translation gives CASSQDPGQGYIQYF. The V gene is TRBV4-1, the J gene TRBJ2-4; 10 bases line up with TRBD1. Trimming removed 0 bases from V and 8 bases from J; junction bases left unmatched: 4. Germline V gene lookup returns CDR1 MGHRA and CDR2 YSYEKL. The CDR3 is 15 residues long.

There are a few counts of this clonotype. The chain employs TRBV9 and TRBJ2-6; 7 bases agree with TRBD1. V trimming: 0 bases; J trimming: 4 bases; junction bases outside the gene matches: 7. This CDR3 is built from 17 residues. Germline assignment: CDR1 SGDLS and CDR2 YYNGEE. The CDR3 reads CASSVVGGSTGANVLTF. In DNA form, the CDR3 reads TGTGCCAGCAGCGTAGTAGGGGGCAGTACAGGGGCCAACGTCCTGACTTTC.

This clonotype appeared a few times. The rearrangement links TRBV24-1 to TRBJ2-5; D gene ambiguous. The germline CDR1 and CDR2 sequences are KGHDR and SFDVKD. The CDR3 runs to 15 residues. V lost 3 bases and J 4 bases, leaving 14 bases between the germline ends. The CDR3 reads CATSDPRTARETQYF. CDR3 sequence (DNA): TGTGCCACCAGTGATCCCAGGACGGCGCGAGAGACCCAGTACTTC.

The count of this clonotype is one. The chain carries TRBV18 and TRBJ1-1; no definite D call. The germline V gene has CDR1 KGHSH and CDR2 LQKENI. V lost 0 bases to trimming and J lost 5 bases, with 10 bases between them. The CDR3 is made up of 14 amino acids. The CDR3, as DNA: TGTGCCAGCTCACCACCCGAAAAGGTGACTGAAGCTTTCTTT. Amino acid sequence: CASSPPEKVTEAFF.

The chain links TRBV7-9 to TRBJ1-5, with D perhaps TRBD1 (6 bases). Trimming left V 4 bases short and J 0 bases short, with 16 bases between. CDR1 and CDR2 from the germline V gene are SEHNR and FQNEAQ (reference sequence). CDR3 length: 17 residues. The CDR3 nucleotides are TGTGCCAGCAGCTCCAGTAGTACAGGGTATAGCAATCAGCCCCAGCATTTT. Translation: CASSSSSTGYSNQPQHF.

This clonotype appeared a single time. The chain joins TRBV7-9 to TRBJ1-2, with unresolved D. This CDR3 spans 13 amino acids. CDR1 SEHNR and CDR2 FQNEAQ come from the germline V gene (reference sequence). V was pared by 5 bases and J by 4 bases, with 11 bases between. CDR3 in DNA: TGTGCCAGCAGCCCAAGGAGGACCTATGGCTACACCTTC. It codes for CASSPRRTYGYTF.

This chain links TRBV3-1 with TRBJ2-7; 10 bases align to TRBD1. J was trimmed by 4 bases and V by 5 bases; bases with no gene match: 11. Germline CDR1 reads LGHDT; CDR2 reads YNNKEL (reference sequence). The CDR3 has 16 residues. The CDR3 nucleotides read TGTGCCAGCAGCTTAGGGGGGACAGGGGCCGGGTACGAGCAGTACTTC. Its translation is CASSLGGTGAGYEQYF.

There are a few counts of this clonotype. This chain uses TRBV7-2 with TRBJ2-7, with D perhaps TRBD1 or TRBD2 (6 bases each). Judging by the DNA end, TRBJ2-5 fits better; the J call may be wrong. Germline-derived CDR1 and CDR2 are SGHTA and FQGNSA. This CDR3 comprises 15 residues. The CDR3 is CASAYDGGPRGTQYF. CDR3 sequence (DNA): TGTGCCAGCGCTTATGACGGGGGCCCACGGGGGACCCAGTACTTC.

The CDR3 DNA sequence: TGTGCCAGCAGCCGAGAACGGACAGGGGGCTATTGGGGCTACACCTTC. Translation: CASSRERTGGYWGYTF. The chain joins TRBV4-2 to TRBJ1-2, with TRBD1 matching 11 bases. This CDR3 spans 16 amino acids. CDR1 LGHNA and CDR2 YNFKEQ come from the germline V gene. Trimming took 4 bases from V and 8 from J; bases not matched to a gene: 12.

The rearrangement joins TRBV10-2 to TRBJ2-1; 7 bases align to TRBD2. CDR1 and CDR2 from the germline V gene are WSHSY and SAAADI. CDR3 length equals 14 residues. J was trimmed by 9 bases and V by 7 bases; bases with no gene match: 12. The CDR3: CASKQTSSVSEQFF. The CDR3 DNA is TGCGCCAGCAAACAGACTAGCTCCGTATCTGAGCAGTTCTTC.

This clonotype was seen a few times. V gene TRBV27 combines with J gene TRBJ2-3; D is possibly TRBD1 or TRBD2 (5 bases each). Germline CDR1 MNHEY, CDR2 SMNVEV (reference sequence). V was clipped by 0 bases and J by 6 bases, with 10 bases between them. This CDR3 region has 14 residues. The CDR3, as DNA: TGTGCCAGCAGTTTATCGGGGACCGCTGATACGCAGTATTTT. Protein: CASSLSGTADTQYF.

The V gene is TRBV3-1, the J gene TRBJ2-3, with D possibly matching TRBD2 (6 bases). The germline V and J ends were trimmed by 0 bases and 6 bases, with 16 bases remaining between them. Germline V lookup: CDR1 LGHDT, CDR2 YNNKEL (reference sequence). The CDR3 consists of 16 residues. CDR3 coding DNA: TGTGCCAGCAGCCAAGATTTTCTCGCGGCGGGGGATACGCAGTATTTT. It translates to CASSQDFLAAGDTQYF.

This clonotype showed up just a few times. CDR3 sequence: CASSQPGRKTETQYF. The CDR3 DNA sequence: TGTGCCAGCAGTCAGCCGGGGCGGAAGACGGAGACCCAGTACTTC. The chain joins TRBV28 to TRBJ2-5; either TRBD1 or TRBD2 may fit D (5 bases each). There are 15 residues in the CDR3. Per germline, CDR1 MDHEN and CDR2 SYDVKM. V lost 5 bases and J lost 5, with 18 bases in between.

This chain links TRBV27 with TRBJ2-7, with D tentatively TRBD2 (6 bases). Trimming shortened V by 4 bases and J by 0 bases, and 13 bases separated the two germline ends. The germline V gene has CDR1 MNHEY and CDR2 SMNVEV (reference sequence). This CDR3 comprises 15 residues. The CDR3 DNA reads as TGTGCCAGCAGTTCGCGGGACCACACCTCCTACGAGCAGTACTTC. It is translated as CASSSRDHTSYEQYF.

The CDR3 sequence is CSGGRAGLTDTQYF. The CDR3 coding sequence is TGCAGTGGTGGAAGAGCGGGGTTAACAGATACGCAGTATTTT. J is TRBJ2-3 and V is TRBV20-1; TRBD2 aligns across 7 bases. Unmatched junction bases numbered 10, after V lost 7 bases and J lost 3 bases. Looked up from germline, CDR1 is DFQATT and CDR2 is SNEGSKA (reference sequence). The CDR3 is 14 amino acids.

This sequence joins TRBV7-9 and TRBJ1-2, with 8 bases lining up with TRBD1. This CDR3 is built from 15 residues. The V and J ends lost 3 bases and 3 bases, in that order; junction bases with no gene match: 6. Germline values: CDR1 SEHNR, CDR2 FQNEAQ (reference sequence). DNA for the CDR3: TGTGCCAGCAGCTTTGATCCAGGGGGCGACTATGGCTACACCTTC. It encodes CASSFDPGGDYGYTF.

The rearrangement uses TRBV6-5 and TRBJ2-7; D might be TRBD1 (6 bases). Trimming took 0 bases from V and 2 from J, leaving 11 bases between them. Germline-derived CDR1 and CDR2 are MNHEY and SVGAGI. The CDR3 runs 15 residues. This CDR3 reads CASSYSRTAAYEQYF. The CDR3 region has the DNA TGTGCCAGCAGTTACTCGAGGACAGCGGCCTACGAGCAGTACTTC.

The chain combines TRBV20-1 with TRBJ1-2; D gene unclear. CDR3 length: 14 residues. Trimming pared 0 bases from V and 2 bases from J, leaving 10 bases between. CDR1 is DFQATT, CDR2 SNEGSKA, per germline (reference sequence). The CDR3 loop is CSARDPQRNYGYTF. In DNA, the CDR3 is TGCAGTGCTAGAGACCCCCAGAGAAACTATGGCTACACCTTC.

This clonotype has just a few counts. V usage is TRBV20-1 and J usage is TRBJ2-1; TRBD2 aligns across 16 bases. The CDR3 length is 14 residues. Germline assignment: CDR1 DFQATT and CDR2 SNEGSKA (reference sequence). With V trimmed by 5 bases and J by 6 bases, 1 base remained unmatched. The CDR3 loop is CSAGTSGGANEQFF. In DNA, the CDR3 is TGCAGTGCTGGGACTAGCGGGGGGGCCAATGAGCAGTTCTTC.

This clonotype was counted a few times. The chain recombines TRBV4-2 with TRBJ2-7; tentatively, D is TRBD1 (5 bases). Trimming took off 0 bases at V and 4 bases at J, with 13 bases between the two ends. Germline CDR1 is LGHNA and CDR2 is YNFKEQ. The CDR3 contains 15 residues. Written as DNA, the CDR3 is TGTGCCAGCAGCCAAGATCGGGCAGGGAATTACGAGCAGTACTTC. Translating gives CASSQDRAGNYEQYF.